The 8 T cell receptor beta chains below all came from one sample that was sequenced in a study of T-cell memory formation after mild COVID-19. TCRdb fed the 5' RACE reads into MiXCR, producing one record per CDR3 protein. The sample shows a few hundred thousand distinct CDR3 sequences, under 25% of them seen only once. The sequencing sample was made of PBMCs or a T cell subset sorted from them (not recorded which). The receptors stem from an adult woman who had mild COVID-19 (a few samples of this study predate the infection). Cell type and time point are not known.

This clonotype occurred a few times. In DNA, the CDR3 is TGTGCCAGCAGGGAACCGGGGGGGCCTTTTGAGACCCAGTACTTC. Translation: CASREPGGPFETQYF. V gene TRBV12-3 or TRBV12-4 combines with J gene TRBJ2-5; 8 nucleotides match TRBD2. The CDR3 covers 15 residues. V dropped 6 bases and J dropped 5; count of bases not matched to a gene: 11.

This clonotype was counted only a few times. V is TRBV7-2 and J is TRBJ1-1; the D gene is possibly TRBD1 (5 bases). The CDR3 contains 13 residues. V lost 1 base and J lost 8, with 11 bases in between. CDR1 SGHTA and CDR2 FQGNSA come from the germline V gene. CDR3 residues: CASSLDARGEAFF. For the CDR3, the DNA is TGTGCCAGCAGCTTAGATGCTCGGGGGGAAGCTTTCTTT.

This chain uses TRBV5-1 with TRBJ1-5, with 7 positions matching TRBD1. Trimming removed 3 bases from V and 3 bases from J; junction bases left unmatched: 6. The CDR3 has 15 residues. Per germline, CDR1 SGHRS and CDR2 YFSETQ. The CDR3 region is CASSSGDSDNQPQHF. The CDR3, as DNA: TGCGCCAGCAGCTCGGGGGACAGCGACAATCAGCCCCAGCATTTT.

The CDR3: CASSPRTSRQETQYF. The CDR3 bases are TGTGCCAGCAGCCCCCGGACTAGCCGCCAAGAGACCCAGTACTTC. V is TRBV7-8 and J is TRBJ2-5; 8 bases align to TRBD2. V lost 5 bases, J lost 1 base, and 6 bases stayed unmatched. CDR3 size: 15 residues. CDR1 is SGHVS and CDR2 is FQNEAQ in the germline V gene.

The V gene is TRBV5-8, the J gene TRBJ2-3, with D possibly being TRBD1 (6 bases). V gave up 3 bases and J gave up 2 bases, with 10 bases separating them. Germline V CDR1 and CDR2: SGHTS, YDEGEE. The CDR3 length is 14 residues. CDR3 residues: CASSSGQTTDTQYF. The CDR3 DNA reads TGTGCCAGCAGCTCAGGACAGACCACAGATACGCAGTATTTT.

This clonotype was seen many times. CDR3 in amino acids: CASSLIRGKYNEQFF. In nucleotides, the CDR3 is TGTGCCAGCAGCTTAATCAGGGGCAAGTACAATGAGCAGTTCTTC. V gene TRBV11-2 combines with J gene TRBJ2-1; maybe TRBD1 (6 bases). V lost 2 bases, J lost 4 bases, and 12 bases lay in between. Germline CDR1 is SGHAT and CDR2 is FQNNGV. The CDR3 contains 15 residues.

The rearrangement joins TRBV6-2 or TRBV6-3 to TRBJ2-6; D gene ambiguous. Per the germline V gene, CDR1 is MNHEY and CDR2 is SVGEGT. Trimming stripped 5 bases from V and 4 bases from J, with 6 bases between. CDR3 size: 13 residues. CDR3 coding DNA: TGTGCCAGCAGTCCTGGAGGGGCCAACGTCCTGACTTTC. As protein: CASSPGGANVLTF.

This rearrangement joins TRBV20-1 to TRBJ1-5; 10 bases are shared with TRBD1. The trim removed 7 bases at V and 5 bases at J, leaving 8 bases unmatched. Germline CDR1 and CDR2: DFQATT and SNEGSKA (reference sequence). The CDR3 has 14 amino acids. The DNA of the CDR3 is TGCAGTGGGAGGAGAGGGACAGGGGATCAGCCCCAGCATTTT. Residues: CSGRRGTGDQPQHF.